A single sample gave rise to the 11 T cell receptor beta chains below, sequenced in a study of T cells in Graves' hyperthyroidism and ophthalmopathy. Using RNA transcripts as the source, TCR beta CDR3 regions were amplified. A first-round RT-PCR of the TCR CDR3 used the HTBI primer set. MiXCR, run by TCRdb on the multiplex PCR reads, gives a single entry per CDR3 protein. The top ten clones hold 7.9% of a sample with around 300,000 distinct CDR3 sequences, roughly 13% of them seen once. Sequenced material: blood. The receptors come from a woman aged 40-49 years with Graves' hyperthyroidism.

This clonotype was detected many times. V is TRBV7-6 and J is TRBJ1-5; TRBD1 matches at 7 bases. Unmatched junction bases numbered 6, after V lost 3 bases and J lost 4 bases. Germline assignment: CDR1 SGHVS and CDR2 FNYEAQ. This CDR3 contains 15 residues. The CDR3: CASSFLRDSNQPQHF. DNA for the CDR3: TGTGCCAGCAGCTTTCTCCGGGACAGTAATCAGCCCCAGCATTTT.

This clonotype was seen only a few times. CDR3 loop: CASKIFGGGQPQHF. CDR3 sequence (DNA): TGTGCCAGTAAGATCTTTGGCGGGGGTCAGCCCCAGCATTTT. The chain joins TRBV19 to TRBJ1-5; maybe TRBD1 (5 bases). CDR1 and CDR2 (germline): LNHDA, SQIVND (reference sequence). This CDR3 comprises 14 residues. V was trimmed by 7 bases and J by 6 bases, leaving 16 bases between them.

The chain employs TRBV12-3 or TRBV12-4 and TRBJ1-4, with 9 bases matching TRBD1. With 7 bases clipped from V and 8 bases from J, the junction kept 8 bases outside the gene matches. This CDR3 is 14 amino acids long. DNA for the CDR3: TGTGCCAGCACCATACAGGGGGCGCCCGAAAAACTGTTTTTT. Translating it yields CASTIQGAPEKLFF.

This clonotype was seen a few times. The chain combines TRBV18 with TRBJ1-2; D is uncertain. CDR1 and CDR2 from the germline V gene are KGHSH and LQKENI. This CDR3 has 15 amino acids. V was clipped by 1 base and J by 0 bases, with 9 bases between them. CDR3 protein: CASSPLQEPNYGYTF. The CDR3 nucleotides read TGTGCCAGCTCACCACTTCAGGAGCCTAACTATGGCTACACCTTC.

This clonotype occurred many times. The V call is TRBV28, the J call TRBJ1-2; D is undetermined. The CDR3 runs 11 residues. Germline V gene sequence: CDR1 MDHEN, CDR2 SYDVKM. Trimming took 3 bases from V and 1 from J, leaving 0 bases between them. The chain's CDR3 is CASSFNYGYTF. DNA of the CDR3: TGTGCCAGCAGTTTTAACTATGGCTACACCTTC.

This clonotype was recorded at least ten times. CDR3 bases: TGTGCCAGCAGCAAACCCGGGAGTTCCTACGAGCAGTACTTC. Its protein product is CASSKPGSSYEQYF. The chain links TRBV13 to TRBJ2-7; the D gene is possibly TRBD2 (6 bases). The CDR3 sequence is 14 residues long. Germline-derived CDR1 and CDR2 are PRHDT and FYEKMQ (reference sequence). With 5 bases removed from V and 1 base from J, the gap between germline ends came to 12 bases.

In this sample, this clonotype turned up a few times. The DNA of the CDR3 is TGTGCCAGCAGCGAGGAGCGCGGTATCTACACTGAAGCTTTCTTT. Translation: CASSEERGIYTEAFF. The rearrangement uses TRBV7-9 and TRBJ1-1, with unresolved D. Trimming shortened V by 5 bases and J by 3 bases, and 16 bases separated the two germline ends. CDR3 size: 15 residues. Germline lookup yields CDR1 SEHNR and CDR2 FQNEAQ (reference sequence).

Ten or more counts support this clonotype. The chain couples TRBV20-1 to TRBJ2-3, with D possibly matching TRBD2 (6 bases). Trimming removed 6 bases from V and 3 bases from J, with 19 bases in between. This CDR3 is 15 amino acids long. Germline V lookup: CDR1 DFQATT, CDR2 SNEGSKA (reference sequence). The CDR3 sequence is CSARRPDGGTDTQYF. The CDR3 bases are TGCAGTGCCCGAAGGCCTGATGGAGGGACAGATACGCAGTATTTT.

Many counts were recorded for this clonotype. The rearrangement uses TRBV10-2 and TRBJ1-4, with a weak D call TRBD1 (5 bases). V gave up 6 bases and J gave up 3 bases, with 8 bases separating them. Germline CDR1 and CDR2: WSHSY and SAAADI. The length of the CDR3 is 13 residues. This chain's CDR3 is CASRETANEKLFF. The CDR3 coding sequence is TGCGCCAGCAGGGAGACAGCTAATGAAAAACTGTTTTTT.

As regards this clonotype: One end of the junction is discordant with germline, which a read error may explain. The CDR3 sequence is CASCQARGRYEQYF. The CDR3 DNA is TGCGCCAGCTGCCAAGCGCGGGGGAGATACGAGCAGTACTTC. The chain employs TRBV4-1 and TRBJ2-7; 7 nucleotides line up with TRBD2. CDR3 length: 14 amino acids. CDR1 is MGHRA, CDR2 YSYEKL, per germline.

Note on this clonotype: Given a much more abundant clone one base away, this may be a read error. The DNA of the CDR3 is TGTGCCAGCAGCTTATTGGGACTGCTATCCTACGAGCAGTGCTTC. Its translation is CASSLLGLLSYEQCF. The V call is TRBV11-2, the J call TRBJ2-7; weak D call: TRBD2 (6 bases). The CDR3 sequence is 15 residues long. Germline V gene lookup returns CDR1 SGHAT and CDR2 FQNNGV.